This TCR beta chain was recovered during a study of shared clonotypes between healthy human individuals. Study overall: Three plates were used per donor for CD4 naive, three for CD4 memory, two for CD8 naive and one for CD8 memory.

With respect to this clone: Its cognate antigen is unknown.

Sequencing was performed with immunoSEQ multiplex PCR; in TCRdb, only in-frame clones are kept and a portion is missing. The sample carries approximately 98,000 clones, about 71% recorded once. CDR1 is KGHSY, CDR2 FQNENV, per germline. The CDR3 consists of 18 residues. The trim removed 1 base at V and 6 bases at J, leaving 13 bases unmatched. Donors, healthy HIV-negative adults, lacked recent acute infections or vaccinations. Study results and limitations: A limitation of the genetic and exposure-history diversity represented arose from few donors.

The V and J genes are TRBV16 and TRBJ2-1; the match to TRBD2 covers 9 bases. Source material: memory CD8+ T cells sorted from blood. Subset in this sample: CD45RO+ cells pooled with CCR7-negative TemRA cells. The TCR sequence derives from a woman in her thirties in good health. CDR3 coding DNA: TGTGCCAGCAGCCAATGGATTCGGCGGGAGGGCCCTGGCAATGAGCAGTTCTTC. Encoded protein: CASSQWIRREGPGNEQFF. The full variable domain, with the rest looked up from reference TRBV16 and TRBJ2-1, is GEEVAQTPKHLVRGEGQKAKLYCAPIKGHSYVFWYQQVLKNEFKFLISFQNENVFDETGMPKERFSAKCLPNSPCSLEIQATKLEDSAVYFCASSQWIRREGPGNEQFFGPGTRLTVL.